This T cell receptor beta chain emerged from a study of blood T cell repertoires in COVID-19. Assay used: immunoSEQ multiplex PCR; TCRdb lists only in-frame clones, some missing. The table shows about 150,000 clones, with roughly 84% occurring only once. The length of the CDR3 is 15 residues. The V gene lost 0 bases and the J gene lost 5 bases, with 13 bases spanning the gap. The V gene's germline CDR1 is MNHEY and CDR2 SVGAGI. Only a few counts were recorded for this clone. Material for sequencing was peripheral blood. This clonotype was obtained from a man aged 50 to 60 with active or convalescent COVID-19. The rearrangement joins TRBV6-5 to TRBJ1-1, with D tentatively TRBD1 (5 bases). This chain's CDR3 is CASSYSKGAGTEAFF. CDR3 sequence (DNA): TGTGCCAGCAGTTACTCGAAAGGGGCTGGGACTGAAGCTTTCTTT.